The 24 T cell receptor beta chains below come from one sample, sequenced in a study of blood T cell repertoires in COVID-19. Measured with immunoSEQ multiplex PCR; TCRdb has only the in-frame clones, and not every one. The sample consists of 50,000 to 75,000 clones, over 75% of them appearing once. The material sequenced was peripheral blood. These receptors were taken from a man older than 75 with active or convalescent COVID-19.

The rearrangement uses TRBV2 and TRBJ2-2, with TRBD2 matching 13 bases. The germline V gene has CDR1 SNHLY and CDR2 FYNNEI. CDR3 length equals 15 residues. With 6 bases clipped from V and 6 bases from J, the junction kept 4 bases outside the gene matches. The CDR3 DNA follows: TGTGCCAGCAGGAATGGACTAGCGGGAGCCGGGGAGCTGTTTTTT. Amino acids: CASRNGLAGAGELFF. Full variable domain (rest looked up from reference TRBV2 and TRBJ2-2): EPEVTQTPSHQVTQMGQEVILRCVPISNHLYFYWYRQILGQKVEFLVSFYNNEISEKSEIFDDQFSVERPDGSNFTLKIRSTKLEDSAMYFCASRNGLAGAGELFFGEGSRLTVL.

The chain recombines TRBV6-6 with TRBJ2-7, with D maybe TRBD1 (5 bases). V lost 7 bases and J 0 bases, leaving 16 bases between the germline ends. The CDR3 runs 15 residues. From germline, CDR1 is MNHNY and CDR2 SVGAGI (reference sequence). The CDR3 sequence is CASNDRQLSSYEQYF. The CDR3 region has the DNA TGTGCCAGCAATGACAGACAGCTATCCTCCTACGAGCAGTACTTC.

The gene calls are TRBV4-2 and TRBJ2-1; 9 bases agree with TRBD1. J lost 10 bases, V lost 0 bases, and 7 bases had no gene match. Germline values: CDR1 LGHNA, CDR2 YNFKEQ. The CDR3 runs 15 residues. The CDR3, as DNA: TGTGCCAGCAGCCAAGAGACAGGGGGGTCAAGGGAGCAGTTCTTC. This codes for CASSQETGGSREQFF.

This clone occurred once. V usage is TRBV6-6 and J usage is TRBJ2-5; TRBD1 agrees at 9 bases. V shed 6 bases and J 1 base; nucleotides not matched to a gene: 9. CDR1 MNHNY and CDR2 SVGAGI come from the germline V gene (reference sequence). This CDR3 is built from 16 residues. In nucleotides, the CDR3 is TGTGCCAGCAGAATCCGGGACAGGGAACCCCAAGAGACCCAGTACTTC. Protein sequence: CASRIRDREPQETQYF.

This clone has at least ten counts. V usage is TRBV10-3 and J usage is TRBJ1-5, with D unclear. The germline gives CDR1 ENHRY, CDR2 SYGVKD. The ends were cut back, 0 bases at V and 0 bases at J, with 9 bases in the middle. This CDR3 has 16 residues. The CDR3 reads CAISESAGYSNQPQHF. CDR3 DNA: TGTGCCATCAGTGAGTCGGCGGGTTATAGCAATCAGCCCCAGCATTTT.

The CDR3 sequence: CASSKPGGRGIGVISYGYTF. CDR3 in DNA: TGTGCCAGCAGCAAACCGGGAGGGAGGGGGATTGGGGTTATTAGCTATGGCTACACCTTC. The chain combines TRBV21-1 with TRBJ1-2. TRBV21-1 is labeled a pseudogene. The CDR3 has 20 amino acids.

The rearrangement links TRBV11-2 to TRBJ1-1, with a tentative D call TRBD1 (5 bases). Trimming took off 5 bases at V and 0 bases at J, with 16 bases between the two ends. The CDR3 covers 16 residues. Looked up from germline, CDR1 is SGHAT and CDR2 is FQNNGV. CDR3 bases: TGTGCCAGCAGCCGGAGGGGTAAAAAATTGAACACTGAAGCTTTCTTT. Translation: CASSRRGKKLNTEAFF.

This clone was observed once. The rearrangement joins TRBV3-1 (or the pseudogene TRBV3-2) to TRBJ2-1, with 15 bases lining up with TRBD2. V dropped 2 bases and J dropped 7; count of bases not matched to a gene: 3. This CDR3 has 16 residues. Looked up from germline, CDR1 is LGHDT and CDR2 is YNNKEL (reference sequence). CDR3 in DNA: TGTGCCAGCAGCCAACCGGGACTAGCGGGAGGAAATGAGCAGTTCTTC. Translated: CASSQPGLAGGNEQFF.

V gene TRBV5-1 combines with J gene TRBJ1-1; D not resolved. Germline CDR1 SGHRS, CDR2 YFSETQ. The V end was cut by 0 bases, the J end by 8 bases, with 17 bases between. The CDR3 consists of 15 residues. DNA of the CDR3: TGCGCCAGCAGCTTGGCCAGCGAGGGCGCCATAGAAGCTTTCTTT. It yields the protein CASSLASEGAIEAFF.

The J gene is TRBJ2-5, the V gene TRBV2; D is uncertain. The CDR3 is made up of 12 amino acids. The ends were cut back, 7 bases at V and 2 bases at J, with 8 bases in the middle. Germline CDR1 is SNHLY and CDR2 is FYNNEI. The CDR3 loop is CASTESQETQYF. The CDR3 DNA reads TGTGCCAGCACGGAGAGTCAAGAGACCCAGTACTTC.

This chain connects TRBV16 to TRBJ1-4; no clear D gene. V dropped 2 bases and J dropped 6 bases, with 7 bases sitting between them. The CDR3 has 13 amino acids. Germline V gene lookup returns CDR1 KGHSY and CDR2 FQNENV. CDR3 region: CASSQIADEKLFF. The DNA for the CDR3 is TGTGCCAGCAGCCAAATAGCTGATGAAAAACTGTTTTTT.

J is TRBJ2-5 and V is TRBV2, with 10 bases aligning to TRBD1. The CDR3 is 17 amino acids. CDR1 and CDR2 from the germline V gene are SNHLY and FYNNEI. V trimming: 8 bases; J trimming: 6 bases; junction bases outside the gene matches: 18. The CDR3 coding sequence is TGTGCCAGCCCCCCCCCGGGACAGGGGAGTGGCGGCAAGACCCAGTACTTC. It encodes CASPPPGQGSGGKTQYF.

For the CDR3, the DNA is TGTGCCAGCAGTTACAGACTAGCGGAAGAGACCCAGTACTTC. Its protein product is CASSYRLAEETQYF. This chain joins TRBV6-2 or TRBV6-3 and TRBJ2-5; 9 bases fit TRBD2. The germline gives CDR1 MNHEY, CDR2 SVGEGT. This CDR3 spans 14 amino acids. V gave up 2 bases and J gave up 3 bases; unmatched junction bases: 1.

The chain recombines TRBV6-5 with TRBJ2-1; D is perhaps TRBD1 (5 bases). Trimming shortened V by 11 bases and J by 9 bases, and 14 bases separated the two germline ends. There are 11 residues in the CDR3. Germline V CDR1 and CDR2: MNHEY, SVGAGI. CDR3 nucleotide sequence: TGTGCCGGCCTGAAAGGGGTTGAGCAGTTCTTC. It specifies CAGLKGVEQFF.

The V and J genes are TRBV6-2 or TRBV6-3 and TRBJ2-5; 9 bases agree with TRBD2. Germline V lookup: CDR1 MNHEY, CDR2 SVGEGT. This CDR3 has 14 amino acids. The ends lost 4 bases at V and 5 bases at J; junction bases unmatched: 5. CDR3 bases: TGTGCCAGCAGTTCTCCGGGACTAGCCGAGACCCAGTACTTC. This translates into CASSSPGLAETQYF.

This clone was counted only a few times. The V gene is TRBV6-4, the J gene TRBJ2-2; D is undetermined. The CDR3 runs to 13 residues. Germline CDR1 MRHNA, CDR2 SNTAGT. The V and J ends lost 7 bases and 1 base respectively, with 7 bases between them. The CDR3 DNA reads TGTGCCAGCACCCCAGGGAACACCGGGGAGCTGTTTTTT. It encodes CASTPGNTGELFF.

The V and J genes are TRBV5-1 and TRBJ2-7; tentatively, D is TRBD1 (5 bases). The CDR3 contains 14 residues. CDR1 is SGHRS and CDR2 is YFSETQ in the germline V gene. The ends were cut back, 5 bases at V and 6 bases at J, with 18 bases in the middle. CDR3 region: CASRAAGNLPEQYF. As DNA, the CDR3 is TGCGCCAGCAGGGCGGCAGGGAACCTCCCCGAGCAGTACTTC.

The gene calls are TRBV28 and TRBJ1-1; TRBD1 matches 9 bases. Germline CDR1 and CDR2: MDHEN and SYDVKM. The V segment lost 6 bases and the J segment 4 bases; nucleotides outside the gene matches: 6. The CDR3 consists of 14 residues. Written as DNA, the CDR3 is TGTGCCAGCAGGGATGGACAGGGGAGCACTGAAGCTTTCTTT. Protein: CASRDGQGSTEAFF.

The V gene is TRBV18, the J gene TRBJ2-7; 7 bases are shared with TRBD1. With V trimmed by 4 bases and J by 3 bases, 12 bases remained unmatched. Germline V gives CDR1 KGHSH, CDR2 LQKENI. The CDR3 spans 16 residues. The CDR3 DNA reads TGTGCCAGCTCACAGAGCAGGGGGTGGAAAAACTACGAGCAGTACTTC. Its protein product is CASSQSRGWKNYEQYF.

This clone was found once. The chain uses TRBV5-1 and TRBJ2-3, with 10 bases fitting TRBD2. Looked up from germline, CDR1 is SGHRS and CDR2 is YFSETQ. V lost 2 bases and J lost 6; bases outside the gene matches: 9. The CDR3 loop spans 16 amino acids. CDR3 in amino acids: CASSFYSGGAADTQYF. Here the CDR3 DNA reads TGCGCCAGCAGCTTTTACAGCGGGGGGGCGGCCGATACGCAGTATTTT.

V and J are TRBV5-5 and TRBJ2-3; 7 positions agree with TRBD1. V lost 0 bases and J lost 6; bases outside the gene matches: 4. The CDR3 is made up of 14 amino acids. CDR1 is SGHKS, CDR2 YYEKEE, per germline (reference sequence). CDR3 in DNA: TGTGCCAGCAGCTTGGTGCAGGGGGTGGATACGCAGTATTTT. It codes for CASSLVQGVDTQYF.

This clone was counted a few times. The rearrangement uses TRBV19 and TRBJ2-1; perhaps TRBD1 as D (6 bases). There are 16 residues in the CDR3. V shed 3 bases and J shed 0 bases, with 12 bases lying between them. Germline assignment: CDR1 LNHDA and CDR2 SQIVND (reference sequence). The CDR3 DNA follows: TGTGCCAGTAGTATCAGGGGCGGACACTCCTACAATGAGCAGTTCTTC. Translating it yields CASSIRGGHSYNEQFF.

The chain carries TRBV29-1 and TRBJ2-5; TRBD2 agrees at 9 bases. Unmatched junction bases numbered 9, after V lost 4 bases and J lost 6 bases. CDR3 length equals 14 residues. In germline, CDR1 is SQVTM, CDR2 ANQGSEA. CDR3 bases: TGCAGCGTTGGCGGTAGCGGGAGTCTGAAGACCCAGTACTTC. Translation gives CSVGGSGSLKTQYF.

This chain joins TRBV11-3 and TRBJ2-2; D may be TRBD2 (6 bases). V shed 8 bases and J shed 1 base, with 11 bases lying between them. The germline V gene has CDR1 SGHNT and CDR2 YENEEA. This CDR3 has 14 amino acids. The CDR3 spells CASALGGNTGELFF. As DNA, the CDR3 is TGTGCCAGCGCCCTGGGGGGGAACACCGGGGAGCTGTTTTTT. The variable domain in full, completed from reference TRBV11-3 and TRBJ2-2, reads EAGVVQSPRYKIIEKKQPVAFWCNPISGHNTLYWYLQNLGQGPELLIRYENEEAVDDSQLPKDRFSAERLKGVDSTLKIQPAELGDSAVYLCASALGGNTGELFFGEGSRLTVL.